Sequencing of this T cell receptor beta chain was carried out in a study of T cell responses to AZD1222 COVID-19 vaccine. Regarding the study as a whole: Donors were mostly white British, more females; clonal diversity possibly underestimated.

This clone was seen more than once but under ten times. The antigen remains undetermined. Method: immunoSEQ multiplex PCR; TCRdb's copy keeps in-frame clones and lacks some. This table holds roughly 92,000 clones, around 87% found once. Unmatched junction bases numbered 0, after V lost 1 base and J lost 3 bases. The CDR3 extends over 15 amino acids. Per the germline V gene, CDR1 is KGHDR and CDR2 is SFDVKD. This TCR derives from an adult in good health. The sequences come from peripheral blood, collected on day 0 of AZD1222 vaccination. J is TRBJ2-2 and V is TRBV24-1; 8 nucleotides line up with TRBD2. The CDR3, as DNA: TGTGCCACCAGTGATTTAGCGGGGGACACCGGGGAGCTGTTTTTT. Translated, it gives CATSDLAGDTGELFF.